The present T cell receptor (beta chain) was sequenced within a study of T cell responses to AZD1222 COVID-19 vaccine. This CDR3 spans 13 amino acids. CDR1 and CDR2 from the germline V gene are SGHRS and YFSETQ. Trimming shortened V by 3 bases and J by 11 bases, and 17 bases separated the two germline ends. As regards this clone: Its target is not known.

Study results and limitations: Mostly white British, mostly female donors; authors suggested clonal diversity may be underestimated. After two AZD1222 doses, spike-specific TCR breadth and depth rose versus day 0.

Second doses were pooled across both intervals (about 4 or about 12 weeks). Assay used: immunoSEQ multiplex PCR; TCRdb lists only in-frame clones, some missing. The repertoire holds 250,000 to 300,000 clones, with about 94% as singletons. The V gene is TRBV5-1, the J gene TRBJ1-2; possible D gene TRBD1, 5 bases. The TCR sequence derives from an adult who received the AZD1222 COVID-19 vaccine. The starting material was peripheral blood, obtained 28 days after the second AZD1222 dose. The CDR3: CASSSTGDVWYTF. The CDR3 coding sequence is TGCGCCAGCAGCTCGACGGGGGATGTATGGTACACCTTC.